A selection of T cell receptor beta chains follows, all from one sample in a study of CD8+ T cells in alopecia areata. Some clones are missing from TCRdb's copy, which holds only in-frame ones; the method was immunoSEQ multiplex PCR. The repertoire holds 110,000 or so clones, with roughly three fifths as singletons. This sample comprised CD4+ T cells sorted from blood, obtained at week 24, from a patient treated with tofacitinib. The origin of the receptors is a human donor with alopecia areata. CDR3s include the opening cysteine and the closing phenylalanine or tryptophan. The order of the fields is clone size, V gene, J gene, D gene, CDR3 protein, CDR3 DNA. The D gene is left open where the match is weak. The size field is filled for only some rows; it gives once, few, many or a size class.

abundance: -
v_gene: TRBV29-1
j_gene: TRBJ1-1
d_gene: -
CDR3aa: CSVEDRRNTEAFF
CDR3nt: TGCAGCGTTGAAGATCGGAGGAACACTGAAGCTTTCTTT

abundance: -
v_gene: TRBV4-3
j_gene: TRBJ2-5
d_gene: TRBD1
CDR3aa: CASSQKIPGQGGETQYF
CDR3nt: TGCGCCAGCAGCCAAAAAATTCCGGGACAGGGAGGGGAGACCCAGTACTTC

abundance: few
v_gene: TRBV5-4
j_gene: TRBJ2-5
d_gene: -
CDR3aa: CASSLGAGRAQYF
CDR3nt: TGTGCCAGCAGCTTGGGGGCGGGACGGGCCCAGTACTTC

abundance: -
v_gene: TRBV2
j_gene: TRBJ1-3
d_gene: -
CDR3aa: CASSVEVTSGNTIYF
CDR3nt: TGTGCCAGCAGTGTGGAGGTCACCTCTGGAAACACCATATATTTT

abundance: -
v_gene: TRBV6-1
j_gene: TRBJ2-1
d_gene: TRBD2
CDR3aa: CASRRVAGNYNEQFF
CDR3nt: TGTGCCAGCAGACGGGTAGCGGGGAATTACAATGAGCAGTTCTTC

abundance: -
v_gene: TRBV5-6
j_gene: TRBJ2-7
d_gene: -
CDR3aa: CASRRQDFYEQYF
CDR3nt: TGTGCCAGCAGAAGACAGGATTTCTACGAGCAGTACTTC

abundance: -
v_gene: TRBV30
j_gene: TRBJ1-5
d_gene: -
CDR3aa: CAWSTTETQPQHF
CDR3nt: TGTGCCTGGAGTACGACAGAGACTCAGCCCCAGCATTTT

abundance: few
v_gene: TRBV4-1
j_gene: TRBJ2-2
d_gene: TRBD1
CDR3aa: CASSRPGQGRGELFF
CDR3nt: TGCGCCAGCAGCCGGCCGGGACAGGGAAGAGGGGAGCTGTTTTTT

abundance: -
v_gene: TRBV6-1
j_gene: TRBJ2-3
d_gene: -
CDR3aa: CASSERGTDTQYF
CDR3nt: TGTGCCAGCAGTGAACGGGGGACAGATACGCAGTATTTT

abundance: few
v_gene: TRBV6-1
j_gene: TRBJ2-2
d_gene: -
CDR3aa: CASSELGQTGELFF
CDR3nt: TGTGCCAGCAGTGAACTGGGACAAACCGGGGAGCTGTTTTTT

abundance: once
v_gene: TRBV10-3
j_gene: TRBJ1-2
d_gene: -
CDR3aa: CAISMTGLYGYTF
CDR3nt: TGTGCCATCAGTATGACAGGATTATATGGCTACACCTTC

abundance: -
v_gene: TRBV29-1
j_gene: TRBJ1-2
d_gene: -
CDR3aa: CSVDPTGLDYGYTF
CDR3nt: TGCAGCGTGGACCCGACAGGTCTCGACTATGGCTACACCTTC

abundance: -
v_gene: TRBV9
j_gene: TRBJ2-5
d_gene: -
CDR3aa: CASSPTSGQETQYF
CDR3nt: TGTGCCAGCAGCCCCACCAGCGGCCAAGAGACCCAGTACTTC

abundance: -
v_gene: TRBV29-1
j_gene: TRBJ2-4
d_gene: TRBD1
CDR3aa: CSVVGDRGFGDIQYF
CDR3nt: TGCAGCGTTGTAGGGGACAGGGGATTTGGAGACATTCAGTACTTC

abundance: -
v_gene: TRBV2
j_gene: TRBJ1-1
d_gene: -
CDR3aa: CANRVNMNTEAFF
CDR3nt: TGTGCCAACCGGGTTAACATGAACACTGAAGCTTTCTTT

abundance: -
v_gene: TRBV30
j_gene: TRBJ2-1
d_gene: -
CDR3aa: CAWSPGERHPFF
CDR3nt: TGTGCCTGGAGCCCCGGGGAAAGGCATCCGTTCTTC

abundance: -
v_gene: TRBV5-6
j_gene: TRBJ2-5
d_gene: -
CDR3aa: CASSLPGGALQETQYF
CDR3nt: TGTGCCAGCAGCTTGCCGGGCGGGGCCCTCCAAGAGACCCAGTACTTC

abundance: few
v_gene: TRBV27
j_gene: TRBJ1-2
d_gene: -
CDR3aa: CASSRTANYGYTF
CDR3nt: TGTGCCAGCAGTCGGACAGCTAACTATGGCTACACCTTC

abundance: -
v_gene: TRBV7-9
j_gene: TRBJ2-2
d_gene: -
CDR3aa: CASSPIGGLYTGELFF
CDR3nt: TGTGCCAGCAGCCCCATTGGCGGGCTATACACCGGGGAGCTGTTTTTT